Presented here are 18 T cell receptor beta chains from one specimen sequenced in a study of blood T cell repertoires in COVID-19. The protocol was immunoSEQ multiplex PCR, while the TCRdb copy is restricted to in-frame clones and leaves out a portion. The repertoire holds 45,000 to 55,000 clones, around 86% seen once, with 7.8% in the top ten. Sequencing input: peripheral blood. The receptors were sampled from a man aged 50-59 years with active COVID-19.

V is TRBV18 and J is TRBJ1-6, with 8 bases identical to TRBD1. V shed 2 bases, J shed 7 bases, and the junction held 7 bases outside the gene matches. Per the germline V gene, CDR1 is KGHSH and CDR2 is LQKENI. The CDR3 runs to 16 residues. The CDR3 reads CASSPAAGGSNSPLHF. The CDR3 coding sequence is TGTGCCAGCTCACCAGCTGCAGGGGGCTCGAATTCACCCCTCCACTTT.

The chain has TRBV6-5 and TRBJ1-1; TRBD1 is a possible D gene (5 bases). Germline V gene lookup returns CDR1 MNHEY and CDR2 SVGAGI. Deletions cut 2 bases from V and 1 base from J, with 8 bases between. The CDR3 totals 14 residues. The CDR3 reads CASSYRGANTEAFF. The CDR3, as DNA: TGTGCCAGCAGTTACCGTGGGGCGAACACTGAAGCTTTCTTT.

J is TRBJ2-5 and V is TRBV28; 9 nucleotides line up with TRBD1. CDR1 MDHEN and CDR2 SYDVKM come from the germline V gene. This CDR3 contains 16 residues. V was pared by 2 bases and J by 0 bases, with 4 bases of the junction left unmatched. The CDR3 protein is CASSLRDRDNQETQYF. The CDR3 bases are TGTGCCAGCAGTTTAAGGGACAGGGATAACCAAGAGACCCAGTACTTC.

The chain has TRBV27 and TRBJ2-7, with D perhaps matching TRBD1 (6 bases). The CDR3 length is 13 residues. The V and J ends lost 7 bases and 0 bases respectively, with 10 bases between them. The germline CDR1 and CDR2 sequences are MNHEY and SMNVEV (reference sequence). CDR3 nucleotide sequence: TGTGCCAGCAAAAGGGGGAGCTCCTACGAGCAGTACTTC. Its protein product is CASKRGSSYEQYF.

This chain connects TRBV6-2 or TRBV6-3 to TRBJ2-1; 7 positions match TRBD2. The CDR3 runs to 17 residues. Trimming at V came to 5 bases and at J to 0 bases, leaving 10 bases not matched to a gene. In germline, CDR1 is MNHEY, CDR2 SVGEGT. The CDR3 nucleotides are TGTGCCAGCAGTACCCCTCCGGGCGGGAGCTCCTACAATGAGCAGTTCTTC. Translated, it gives CASSTPPGGSSYNEQFF.

The chain has TRBV5-6 and TRBJ2-4; a possible D gene is TRBD2 (6 bases). Trimming cost V 4 bases and J 8 bases, with 10 bases left between them. Germline V gene lookup returns CDR1 SGHDT and CDR2 YYEEEE. The CDR3 runs 12 residues. CDR3 region: CASSGSGYIQYF. The CDR3 DNA is TGTGCCAGCAGCGGTAGCGGTTACATTCAGTACTTC. The whole variable domain, filled in from reference TRBV5-6 and TRBJ2-4, reads DAGVTQSPTHLIKTRGQQVTLRCSPKSGHDTVSWYQQALGQGPQFIFQYYEEEERQRGNFPDRFSGHQFPNYSSELNVNALLLGDSALYLCASSGSGYIQYFGAGTRLSVL.

V and J are TRBV6-2 or TRBV6-3 and TRBJ1-5; 7 bases match TRBD1. CDR1 and CDR2 from the germline V gene are MNHEY and SVGEGT. The CDR3 covers 19 residues. V shed 4 bases and J 0 bases; nucleotides not matched to a gene: 15. CDR3 sequence: CASSLLRRGPGYSNQPQHF. CDR3 in DNA: TGTGCCAGCAGTTTACTCAGGAGGGGGCCGGGGTATAGCAATCAGCCCCAGCATTTT.

The chain's CDR3 is CASSQVAGAYGNAFF. The CDR3 DNA sequence: TGTGCCAGCAGCCAAGTTGCGGGGGCCTACGGGAATGCTTTCTTT. This chain joins TRBV3-1 (or the pseudogene TRBV3-2) and TRBJ1-1, with D perhaps TRBD1 (6 bases). CDR3 length: 15 residues. CDR1 LGHDT and CDR2 YNNKEL come from the germline V gene (reference sequence). V dropped 1 base and J dropped 11 bases, with 20 bases sitting between them.

The table lists this clone with a few counts. This chain uses TRBV5-4 with TRBJ2-7; 8 bases fit TRBD1. Unmatched junction bases numbered 9, after V lost 8 bases and J lost 5 bases. This CDR3 has 13 residues. Germline V gene lookup returns CDR1 SGHNT and CDR2 YYREEE (reference sequence). CDR3 sequence reads: CARPTDRADEQYF. CDR3 coding DNA: TGTGCCAGACCAACGGACAGGGCCGACGAGCAGTACTTC.

The DNA for the CDR3 is TGTGCCAGCAGTTACTCGACCGGGATTGAAGCTTTCTTT. It codes for CASSYSTGIEAFF. V gene TRBV6-5 combines with J gene TRBJ1-1; no reliable D call. In germline, CDR1 is MNHEY, CDR2 SVGAGI. The CDR3 runs to 13 residues. Trimming cost V 0 bases and J 7 bases, with 9 bases left between them.

The chain carries TRBV10-3 and TRBJ2-3, with D maybe TRBD2 (6 bases). V was pared by 1 base and J by 2 bases, with 10 bases between. CDR1 is ENHRY and CDR2 is SYGVKD in the germline V gene. The CDR3 length is 15 residues. The CDR3 reads CAISELGLNTDTQYF. The CDR3 nucleotides read TGTGCCATCAGTGAGTTGGGACTTAACACAGATACGCAGTATTTT.

The chain combines TRBV29-1 with TRBJ1-4; 10 bases match TRBD1. Germline CDR1 reads SQVTM; CDR2 reads ANQGSEA. The CDR3 runs 13 residues. Unmatched junction bases numbered 2, after V lost 7 bases and J lost 3 bases. CDR3 DNA: TGCAGCGCAGGGACAGGGGCTAATGAAAAACTGTTTTTT. Its translation: CSAGTGANEKLFF.

This chain uses TRBV6-2 or TRBV6-3 with TRBJ2-5, with 12 nucleotides matching TRBD2. Germline V gives CDR1 MNHEY, CDR2 SVGEGT. V gave up 6 bases and J gave up 1 base; unmatched junction bases: 9. There are 17 residues in the CDR3. CDR3 nucleotide sequence: TGTGCCAGCAGCGTACTAGCGGGAGGCCCAATCCAAGAGACCCAGTACTTC. Protein: CASSVLAGGPIQETQYF.

CDR3 coding DNA: TGTGCCAGCAGGGGGGGGCCCTACGAGCAGTACTTC. It yields the protein CASRGGPYEQYF. V usage is TRBV12-3 or TRBV12-4 and J usage is TRBJ2-7, with TRBD2 as a possible D gene (7 bases). The CDR3 extends over 12 amino acids. The V end was cut by 6 bases, the J end by 2 bases, with 8 bases between.

This CDR3 reads CASSRPLAGGVWEQFF. DNA of the CDR3: TGTGCCAGCTCACGCCCACTAGCGGGAGGCGTATGGGAGCAGTTCTTC. The chain carries TRBV18 and TRBJ2-1, with 12 positions matching TRBD2. Germline CDR1 KGHSH, CDR2 LQKENI. The CDR3 runs 16 residues. The junction had 11 bases not matched to a gene; V was cut back by 4 bases and J by 10 bases.

The V call is TRBV28, the J call TRBJ1-4, with 8 bases lining up with TRBD1. J gave up 8 bases and V 6 bases, and 5 bases lay outside the gene matches. This CDR3 contains 13 residues. Germline-derived CDR1 and CDR2 are MDHEN and SYDVKM. CDR3 sequence: CASRSGGREKLFF. The CDR3 DNA follows: TGTGCCAGCAGGTCAGGGGGCCGGGAAAAACTGTTTTTT.

V and J are TRBV7-2 and TRBJ2-5; TRBD1 aligns across 11 bases. The CDR3 has 16 residues. The germline CDR1 and CDR2 sequences are SGHTA and FQGNSA. The V gene end was trimmed by 6 bases and the J gene end by 4 bases; junction bases not matched to a gene: 10. The CDR3 loop is CASSPIGTGGGETQYF. The DNA for the CDR3 is TGTGCCAGCAGTCCCATCGGGACAGGGGGAGGAGAGACCCAGTACTTC.

The chain links TRBV10-2 to TRBJ2-7; TRBD1 matches 9 bases. J lost 3 bases, V lost 7 bases, and 4 bases had no gene match. CDR1 is WSHSY, CDR2 SAAADI, per germline. The CDR3 extends over 13 amino acids. The CDR3 here is CASTGTGSYEQYF. The CDR3 nucleotides read TGCGCCAGCACTGGGACAGGGAGCTACGAGCAGTACTTC.